Sequencing of this T cell receptor (beta chain) was carried out in a study of cytomegalovirus exposure and HLA in healthy donors. Trimming removed 3 bases at V and 6 bases at J, with 3 bases between. CDR3 length: 10 amino acids. The V gene's germline CDR1 is SGDLS and CDR2 YYNGEE. It was with 60 Vbeta and 13 Jbeta primers that the PCR ran. Some clones are missing from TCRdb's copy, which holds only in-frame ones; the method was immunoSEQ multiplex PCR. Here the sample spans around 150,000 clones, around three quarters being singletons. Material: PBMCs. The sequence was obtained from a man in his forties or fifties in good health and CMV-seronegative. The V call is TRBV9, the J call TRBJ1-2; D is uncertain. The DNA of the CDR3 is TGTGCCAGCAGCGGAGATGGCTACACCTTC. This sequence encodes CASSGDGYTF.